This TCR beta chain was recovered during a study of control samples from healthy donors and cancer patients. This clone was recorded only once. There are 14 residues in the CDR3. Germline CDR1 and CDR2: SGHTA and FQGNSA. The trim removed 0 bases at V and 4 bases at J, leaving 0 bases unmatched. The data were produced by immunoSEQ multiplex PCR, yet TCRdb's version contains in-frame clones alone and is incomplete. The data show about 130,000 clones, with around 94% seen just once and 13% to 15% held by the top ten. The chain links TRBV7-2 to TRBJ2-7; 10 bases map to TRBD1. Material for sequencing was PBMCs. The sequence derives from a man between 60 and 70 years old with colorectal cancer. The CDR3 loop is CASSLAGQGYEQYF. CDR3 bases: TGTGCCAGCAGCTTAGCGGGACAGGGGTACGAGCAGTACTTC.